This T cell receptor (beta chain) was documented in a study of cytomegalovirus exposure and HLA in healthy donors. The PCR used 60 Vbeta and 13 Jbeta primers. TCRdb's copy holds only in-frame clones and misses some; the assay was immunoSEQ multiplex PCR. This table holds under 200,000 clones, around 80% found once. Overall study findings and caveats: The HLA-A and HLA-B alleles of most subjects were reportedly predicted accurately from TCR beta sequences. With later analysis, a missense DCLRE1C variant became linked to TCR beta V- and J-gene trimming.

Turning to this clone: Its matching antigen is unknown.

The donors comprised healthy bone marrow donors. Sequencing input: PBMCs. This receptor was taken from a middle-aged woman in good health and CMV-seronegative.

The CDR3 nucleotides read TGTGCCAGCTCCACTATAGGGAACACTGAAGCTTTCTTT. Protein: CASSTIGNTEAFF. V and J are TRBV25-1 and TRBJ1-1, with D unresolved. V lost 8 bases, J lost 1 base, and 11 bases lay in between. CDR1 and CDR2 (germline): MGHDK, SYGVNS. The CDR3 covers 13 residues.